This is a list of T cell receptor beta chains from one sample in a study of glioma-infiltrating T cells. TCRdb reprocessed the multiplex PCR reads with MiXCR, giving one entry per CDR3 protein. Among around 350,000 distinct CDR3 sequences, 41% were seen once, and the ten largest hold about 11%. The sequenced sample was glioma tissue, nonneoplastic brain tissue, or PBMCs (not recorded which). All receptors derive from a human donor with low-grade glioma or glioblastoma, undergoing nonglioma brain surgery, or in good health (not recorded which). CDR3s include the opening cysteine and the closing phenylalanine or tryptophan. The order of the fields is clone size, J gene, V gene, CDR3 length, D gene, CDR3 protein, CDR3 DNA. The D gene is left open where the match is weak. Clone size is shown for a subset of rows, as once, few, many or a class of expanded clone.

clone size: .
J gene: TRBJ1-1
V gene: TRBV20-1
CDR3 length: 14
D gene: .
CDR3 protein: CSARDGVGHTEAFF
CDR3 DNA: TGCAGTGCTAGAGATGGGGTAGGTCACACTGAAGCTTTCTTT

clone size: few
J gene: TRBJ2-7
V gene: TRBV5-1
CDR3 length: 14
D gene: .
CDR3 protein: CASSSGGQAYEQYF
CDR3 DNA: TGCGCCAGCAGCTCGGGGGGACAGGCCTACGAGCAGTACTTC

clone size: many
J gene: TRBJ2-2
V gene: TRBV6-1
CDR3 length: 15
D gene: .
CDR3 protein: CASSVRGWDTGELFF
CDR3 DNA: TGTGCCAGCAGTGTAAGGGGGTGGGACACCGGGGAGCTGTTTTTT

clone size: few
J gene: TRBJ1-5
V gene: TRBV6-2/TRBV6-3
CDR3 length: 16
D gene: .
CDR3 protein: CASSARYGGSNQPQHF
CDR3 DNA: TGTGCCAGCAGTGCCAGGTACGGAGGGAGCAATCAGCCCCAGCATTTT

clone size: .
J gene: TRBJ1-5
V gene: TRBV28
CDR3 length: 17
D gene: TRBD1
CDR3 protein: CASSLSGGGDSFRAQHF
CDR3 DNA: TGTGCCAGCAGTTTATCAGGGGGCGGTGATTCCTTCAGGGCCCAGCATTTT

clone size: many
J gene: TRBJ2-3
V gene: TRBV27
CDR3 length: 16
D gene: TRBD2
CDR3 protein: CASRPGTSGSTDTQYF
CDR3 DNA: TGTGCCAGCAGGCCCGGGACTAGCGGGTCCACAGATACGCAGTATTTT

clone size: .
J gene: TRBJ2-2
V gene: TRBV7-2
CDR3 length: 15
D gene: TRBD1
CDR3 protein: CASSFGTGWAGELFF
CDR3 DNA: TGTGCCAGCAGCTTCGGGACAGGGTGGGCCGGGGAGCTGTTTTTT

clone size: few
J gene: TRBJ2-3
V gene: TRBV28
CDR3 length: 16
D gene: .
CDR3 protein: CASSFVGSRLPDTQYF
CDR3 DNA: TGTGCCAGCAGTTTTGTCGGGAGTCGCTTACCAGATACGCAGTATTTT

clone size: few
J gene: TRBJ2-5
V gene: TRBV9
CDR3 length: 13
D gene: .
CDR3 protein: CASSVEDQETQYF
CDR3 DNA: TGTGCCAGCAGCGTAGAGGACCAAGAGACCCAGTACTTC

clone size: many
J gene: TRBJ2-2
V gene: TRBV24-1
CDR3 length: 14
D gene: .
CDR3 protein: CATGNLQNTGELFF
CDR3 DNA: TGTGCCACCGGAAACCTGCAGAACACCGGGGAGCTGTTTTTT

clone size: .
J gene: TRBJ2-2
V gene: TRBV12-3/TRBV12-4
CDR3 length: 16
D gene: .
CDR3 protein: CASRPPKGRHTGELFF
CDR3 DNA: TGTGCCAGCAGACCCCCAAAAGGAAGGCACACCGGGGAGCTGTTTTTT

clone size: .
J gene: TRBJ2-3
V gene: TRBV20-1
CDR3 length: 17
D gene: .
CDR3 protein: CSASIPSGREGSDTQYF
CDR3 DNA: TGCAGTGCTAGCATCCCCTCAGGGCGAGAGGGCTCAGATACGCAGTATTTT

clone size: many
J gene: TRBJ1-1
V gene: TRBV28
CDR3 length: 11
D gene: .
CDR3 protein: CASEGNTEAFF
CDR3 DNA: TGTGCCAGTGAGGGGAACACTGAAGCTTTCTTT

clone size: .
J gene: TRBJ1-1
V gene: TRBV3-1
CDR3 length: 14
D gene: .
CDR3 protein: CASSQPDKSGEAFF
CDR3 DNA: TGTGCCAGCAGCCAACCCGACAAATCTGGTGAAGCTTTCTTT

clone size: .
J gene: TRBJ1-3
V gene: TRBV5-1
CDR3 length: 14
D gene: .
CDR3 protein: CASRTADSGNTIYF
CDR3 DNA: TGCGCCAGCAGGACAGCTGATTCTGGAAACACCATATATTTT

clone size: .
J gene: TRBJ1-5
V gene: TRBV27
CDR3 length: 14
D gene: .
CDR3 protein: CASSQGGGPQPQHF
CDR3 DNA: TGTGCCAGCAGCCAAGGCGGGGGCCCGCAGCCCCAGCATTTT

clone size: few
J gene: TRBJ2-7
V gene: TRBV24-1
CDR3 length: 16
D gene: TRBD2
CDR3 protein: CATSVLSGINTYEQYF
CDR3 DNA: TGTGCCACCAGTGTTCTAAGCGGGATCAACACCTACGAGCAGTACTTC